One and the same sample provided the 23 T cell receptor beta chains below, sequenced in a study of identical twins. TCRdb passed the 5' RACE reads through MiXCR, listing each CDR3 protein once. The data contain more than 650,000 distinct CDR3 sequences, 6.1% of them seen just once; the ten biggest clones take up roughly 1.8%. The sequenced material came from naive T cells sorted from blood. Receptors originate from a young man in good health.

This clonotype was seen a handful of times. In DNA form, the CDR3 reads TGTGCCAGCAGCTCATCTGACCCTCGGCCCAACGAGCAGTTCTTC. Amino acid sequence: CASSSSDPRPNEQFF. The chain employs TRBV7-9 and TRBJ2-1; D is undetermined. Germline V gene data show CDR1 as SEHNR and CDR2 as FQNEAQ (reference sequence). Trimming stripped 4 bases from V and 10 bases from J, with 20 bases between. CDR3 length: 15 residues.

This clonotype was picked up many times. This chain connects TRBV24-1 to TRBJ2-1; 11 bases map to TRBD2. V shed 5 bases, J shed 5 bases, and the junction held 7 bases outside the gene matches. CDR1 and CDR2 (germline): KGHDR, SFDVKD. The CDR3 spans 16 residues. As DNA, the CDR3 is TGTGCCACCAGTGGGACCGGGACTAGCGGAAACAATGAGCAGTTCTTC. Translated, it gives CATSGTGTSGNNEQFF.

This clonotype was seen repeatedly, ten times or more. J is TRBJ1-3 and V is TRBV10-3; the D is unclear. Trimming shortened V by 8 bases and J by 1 base, and 9 bases separated the two germline ends. The V gene's germline CDR1 is ENHRY and CDR2 SYGVKD. This CDR3 spans 13 amino acids. The CDR3 nucleotides read TGTGCCATCGCCCCCCGGTCTGGAAACACCATATATTTT. It codes for CAIAPRSGNTIYF.

There are many counts of this clonotype. This chain connects TRBV28 to TRBJ2-1; perhaps TRBD1 as D (6 bases). CDR1 and CDR2 (germline): MDHEN, SYDVKM. The V end was cut by 6 bases, the J end by 7 bases, with 25 bases between. This CDR3 comprises 17 residues. This CDR3 is CASSPRGSRMLQNEQFF. The CDR3 bases are TGTGCCAGCAGCCCCAGGGGATCCCGAATGTTACAGAATGAGCAGTTCTTC.

This clonotype came up many times. This rearrangement joins TRBV6-5 to TRBJ2-5; D is ambiguous. V lost 4 bases and J 5 bases, leaving 8 bases between the germline ends. CDR3 length equals 12 residues. Germline assignment: CDR1 MNHEY and CDR2 SVGAGI. CDR3 loop: CASSSLLETQYF. The CDR3 nucleotides are TGTGCCAGCAGTTCCCTCCTGGAGACCCAGTACTTC.

This clonotype has a count of ten or more. The genes are TRBV5-1 and TRBJ2-2; TRBD1 agrees at 8 bases. J gave up 4 bases and V 4 bases, and 6 bases lay outside the gene matches. The CDR3 runs 15 residues. CDR1 is SGHRS and CDR2 is YFSETQ in the germline V gene. The chain's CDR3 is CASSRGQGSTGELFF. The CDR3, as DNA: TGCGCCAGCAGCCGCGGACAGGGATCCACCGGGGAGCTGTTTTTT.

This clonotype was picked up many times. The chain combines TRBV20-1 with TRBJ2-3; D possibly corresponds to TRBD1 (6 bases). This CDR3 is 15 amino acids long. CDR1 is DFQATT, CDR2 SNEGSKA, per germline (reference sequence). The V end lost 6 bases, the J end lost 0 bases, and 16 bases lay between the germline ends. The CDR3 protein is CSAETGTSSTDTQYF. CDR3 sequence (DNA): TGCAGTGCCGAGACGGGGACATCTAGCACAGATACGCAGTATTTT.

The V gene is TRBV7-2, the J gene TRBJ2-1, with a possible D match to TRBD2 (6 bases). The CDR3 extends over 16 amino acids. CDR1 SGHTA and CDR2 FQGNSA come from the germline V gene. Trimming cost V 8 bases and J 2 bases, with 19 bases left between them. CDR3 in DNA: TGTGCCAGCGCCCCGGCGGGGCGACCCACCTACAATGAGCAGTTCTTC. Its protein is CASAPAGRPTYNEQFF.

This clonotype showed up many times. The V and J genes are TRBV20-1 and TRBJ2-7, with 9 bases lining up with TRBD1. The V and J ends lost 7 bases and 4 bases, in that order; junction bases with no gene match: 8. The CDR3 extends over 13 amino acids. Per germline, CDR1 DFQATT and CDR2 SNEGSKA (reference sequence). DNA for the CDR3: TGCAGTGTCATGACAGGGGGTATTTACGAGCAGTACTTC. Translation gives CSVMTGGIYEQYF.

Ten or more counts support this clonotype. V is TRBV12-3 or TRBV12-4 and J is TRBJ2-3; no reliable D call. V was pared by 8 bases and J by 6 bases, with 18 bases between. The CDR3 spans 14 residues. The CDR3 DNA reads as TGTGCCAGCTGCTGGGGTTCCGGTTTTGATACGCAGTATTTT. This codes for CASCWGSGFDTQYF.

V is TRBV6-2 or TRBV6-3 and J is TRBJ1-5, with a tentative D call TRBD1 (5 bases). The CDR3 sequence is 16 residues long. V lost 0 bases and J 2 bases, leaving 11 bases between the germline ends. Looked up from germline, CDR1 is MNHEY and CDR2 is SVGEGT. CDR3 DNA: TGTGCCAGCAGTTACTCGACGGCAGGGCGCAATCAGCCCCAGCATTTT. Residues: CASSYSTAGRNQPQHF.

This clonotype showed up just a few times. This chain links TRBV5-1 with TRBJ1-1; 7 positions agree with TRBD1. Germline V gene lookup returns CDR1 SGHRS and CDR2 YFSETQ. The trim removed 4 bases at V and 4 bases at J, leaving 10 bases unmatched. This CDR3 region has 15 residues. The CDR3 DNA reads as TGCGCCAGCAGCCCAGCGGAGGGGGCGGGCACTGAAGCTTTCTTT. Encoded protein: CASSPAEGAGTEAFF.

This clonotype was seen repeatedly, ten times or more. V gene TRBV6-1 combines with J gene TRBJ1-4; 7 nucleotides align to TRBD1. The CDR3 runs 18 residues. Per germline, CDR1 MNHNS and CDR2 SASEGT. The junction had 15 bases not matched to a gene; V was cut back by 8 bases and J by 0 bases. The CDR3 region has the DNA TGTGCCAGCGGAAGATATCAGGGGGTGGTAGCAACTAATGAAAAACTGTTTTTT. Its translation: CASGRYQGVVATNEKLFF.

This clonotype was found many times. This chain connects TRBV20-1 to TRBJ2-1; D possibly corresponds to TRBD1 (5 bases). Germline V lookup: CDR1 DFQATT, CDR2 SNEGSKA (reference sequence). The CDR3 is 11 residues long. V was cut by 6 bases and J by 4 bases, with 7 bases left in between. As DNA, the CDR3 is TGCAGTGCGACAGCTTACAATGAGCAGTTCTTC. Amino acids: CSATAYNEQFF.

V usage is TRBV20-1 and J usage is TRBJ2-5; 9 positions agree with TRBD2. CDR1 is DFQATT, CDR2 SNEGSKA, per germline (reference sequence). V lost 2 bases, J lost 4 bases, and 2 bases stayed unmatched. This CDR3 has 13 residues. The CDR3 DNA is TGCAGTGCTAGACTAGCGGGAAGAGAGACCCAGTACTTC. Its translation is CSARLAGRETQYF.

The sample holds many counts of this clonotype. The chain employs TRBV3-1 and TRBJ1-4; possible D gene TRBD1, 6 bases. The CDR3 length is 15 residues. Germline CDR1 and CDR2: LGHDT and YNNKEL (reference sequence). With 2 bases removed from V and 8 bases from J, the gap between germline ends came to 15 bases. CDR3 nucleotide sequence: TGTGCCAGCAGCCAAAGGAGTACTACAGGGGAAAAACTGTTTTTT. Translating it yields CASSQRSTTGEKLFF. The variable domain in full, with the rest retrieved from reference TRBV3-1 and TRBJ1-4, is DTAVSQTPKYLVTQMGNDKSIKCEQNLGHDTMYWYKQDSKKFLKIMFSYNNKELIINETVPNRFSPKSPDKAHLNLHINSLELGDSAVYFCASSQRSTTGEKLFFGSGTQLSVL.

The sample holds many counts of this clonotype. The chain joins TRBV29-1 to TRBJ2-5, with D hard to call. CDR1 is SQVTM, CDR2 ANQGSEA, per germline. This CDR3 spans 11 amino acids. This CDR3 is CSSIRSETQYF. Here the CDR3 DNA reads TGCAGTTCTATCAGAAGTGAGACCCAGTACTTC.

This clonotype turned up a few times. The V gene is TRBV7-9, the J gene TRBJ2-7; TRBD2 agrees at 7 bases. The V gene end was trimmed by 6 bases and the J gene end by 7 bases; junction bases not matched to a gene: 6. The CDR3 has 12 residues. The germline V gene encodes CDR1 SEHNR and CDR2 FQNEAQ (reference sequence). The CDR3 coding sequence is TGTGCCAGCAGGGGGGGGTTTGAAGAGCAGTACTTC. Amino acid sequence: CASRGGFEEQYF.

This clonotype came up many times. J is TRBJ2-7 and V is TRBV2, with D perhaps matching TRBD2 (5 bases). Germline V CDR1 and CDR2: SNHLY, FYNNEI. V shed 3 bases and J shed 5 bases, with 11 bases lying between them. The CDR3 sequence is 13 residues long. CDR3 sequence: CASSDGVSNEQYF. CDR3 DNA sequence: TGTGCCAGCAGTGACGGGGTTTCCAACGAGCAGTACTTC.

V usage is TRBV2 and J usage is TRBJ2-2; possibly TRBD1 for D (6 bases). CDR3 length: 15 amino acids. Germline loops: CDR1 SNHLY, CDR2 FYNNEI. V lost 3 bases and J 5 bases, leaving 13 bases between the germline ends. This CDR3 is CASSEFTGPTGELFF. The CDR3 DNA reads as TGTGCCAGCAGTGAGTTCACAGGGCCTACCGGGGAGCTGTTTTTT.

Only a few counts were recorded for this clonotype. The chain employs TRBV12-3 or TRBV12-4 and TRBJ2-5; tentatively, D is TRBD2 (6 bases). V lost 3 bases to trimming and J lost 7 bases, with 12 bases between them. The CDR3 extends over 13 amino acids. CDR3 amino acids: CASSLVAVGTQYF. CDR3 in DNA: TGTGCCAGCAGTTTGGTAGCGGTAGGGACCCAGTACTTC.

Concerning this clonotype itself: This CDR3 is missing its conserved last phenylalanine or tryptophan, likely due to a read error. This chain uses TRBV7-2 with TRBJ2-1; 7 bases are a match to TRBD1. V gave up 1 base and J gave up 4 bases; unmatched junction bases: 4. CDR1 SGHTA and CDR2 FQGNSA come from the germline V gene. CDR3 length: 15 residues. In nucleotides, the CDR3 is TGTGCCAGCAGCTTAGAGGGCAGGGGGTACAATGAGCAGTTCATC. Protein sequence: CASSLEGRGYNEQFI.

This clonotype was seen repeatedly, ten times or more. V gene TRBV12-3 or TRBV12-4 combines with J gene TRBJ1-2; 7 bases line up with TRBD1. J was trimmed by 8 bases and V by 1 base; bases with no gene match: 4. The CDR3 spans 13 residues. CDR3 region: CASSLVRGRGYTF. The CDR3 nucleotides are TGTGCCAGCAGTTTAGTTAGGGGGCGCGGCTACACCTTC.